The 25 T cell receptor beta chains below come from one sample, sequenced in a study of neurological immune-mediated disorders. Using its own MiXCR run on the 5' RACE reads, TCRdb lists one record per CDR3 protein. The table shows more than 30,000 distinct CDR3 sequences, with about an eighth occurring only once. The time point here: technical triplicate 2. Sequenced sample: CD4+ T cells from blood. The receptors shown here come from a female donor with HTLV-1-associated myelopathy (HAM/TSP).

This clonotype was seen at least ten times. The chain has TRBV5-1 and TRBJ2-7, with D possibly matching TRBD2 (6 bases). This CDR3 has 15 residues. V lost 0 bases to trimming and J lost 2 bases, with 12 bases between them. Germline CDR1 and CDR2: SGHRS and YFSETQ. This CDR3 reads CASSLGTPGAYEQYF. The CDR3 DNA reads as TGCGCCAGCAGCTTGGGAACCCCGGGGGCCTACGAGCAGTACTTC.

This clonotype was observed at least ten times. V and J are TRBV27 and TRBJ1-2, with D unresolved. Trimming cost V 3 bases and J 1 base, with 9 bases left between them. The CDR3 has 14 amino acids. Looked up from germline, CDR1 is MNHEY and CDR2 is SMNVEV (reference sequence). Written as DNA, the CDR3 is TGTGCCAGCAGTTTCCTGGGTTTTAACTATGGCTACACCTTC. Its protein is CASSFLGFNYGYTF.

The rearrangement links TRBV15 to TRBJ2-7; D is perhaps TRBD2 (6 bases). Germline loops: CDR1 LNHNV, CDR2 YYDKDF (reference sequence). Trimming removed 3 bases at V and 2 bases at J, with 8 bases between. This CDR3 is 13 amino acids long. The CDR3 nucleotides read TGTGCCACCAGCAGGGAGGGGACCTACGAGCAGTACTTC. This sequence encodes CATSREGTYEQYF.

This clonotype was recorded at least ten times. The J gene is TRBJ2-7, the V gene TRBV25-1; 7 bases line up with TRBD2. Trimming cost V 1 base and J 5 bases; bases outside gene matches: 11. The CDR3 contains 16 residues. Germline CDR1 is MGHDK and CDR2 is SYGVNS. The DNA of the CDR3 is TGTGCCAGCAGTGAATCGGGAGGAGTTCTCCCTGACGAGCAGTACTTC. Translating gives CASSESGGVLPDEQYF.

This clonotype showed up many times. The chain joins TRBV7-2 to TRBJ2-3, with 14 nucleotides matching TRBD2. CDR3 length: 18 amino acids. J lost 3 bases, V lost 5 bases, and 10 bases had no gene match. CDR1 is SGHTA and CDR2 is FQGNSA in the germline V gene. The CDR3 bases are TGTGCCAGCAGCGAGGGAGCGACTAGCGGGGGGGAAACAGATACGCAGTATTTT. Its protein product is CASSEGATSGGETDTQYF. Full variable domain (rest looked up from reference TRBV7-2 and TRBJ2-3): GAGVSQSPSNKVTEKGKDVELRCDPISGHTALYWYRQSLGQGLEFLIYFQGNSAPDKSGLPSDRFSAERTGGSVSTLTIQRTQQEDSAVYLCASSEGATSGGETDTQYFGPGTRLTVL.

This clonotype was observed many times. V usage is TRBV20-1 and J usage is TRBJ1-5; TRBD1 matches 7 bases. The J segment lost 7 bases and the V segment lost 2 bases, leaving 2 bases of the junction unmatched. CDR1 DFQATT and CDR2 SNEGSKA come from the germline V gene (reference sequence). The CDR3 has 12 amino acids. The CDR3 loop is CSARRGQQPQHF. The CDR3, as DNA: TGCAGTGCTAGAAGGGGGCAGCAGCCCCAGCATTTT.

This clonotype was detected ten times or more. The DNA of the CDR3 is TGTGCCAGCGCCCCCCTCCGACTAGGCACAGATACGCAGTATTTT. As protein: CASAPLRLGTDTQYF. The chain employs TRBV12-3 or TRBV12-4 and TRBJ2-3; perhaps TRBD2 as D (6 bases). CDR3 length: 15 amino acids. V gave up 8 bases and J gave up 1 base, with 16 bases separating them.

This clonotype showed up many times. The chain couples TRBV7-8 to TRBJ1-1, with a possible D match to TRBD1 (5 bases). In germline, CDR1 is SGHVS, CDR2 FQNEAQ. The germline V and J ends were trimmed by 1 base and 1 base, with 16 bases remaining between them. The length of the CDR3 is 17 residues. The CDR3 region is CASSLEQGRAPNTEAFF. DNA for the CDR3: TGTGCCAGCAGCTTAGAGCAGGGTAGGGCCCCGAACACTGAAGCTTTCTTT.

The chain uses TRBV5-1 and TRBJ1-2; maybe TRBD1 (6 bases). Germline V gene sequence: CDR1 SGHRS, CDR2 YFSETQ. The CDR3 consists of 13 residues. Deletions cut 7 bases from V and 2 bases from J, with 12 bases between. The CDR3 region is CASGGPVNYGYTF. DNA of the CDR3: TGCGCCAGCGGGGGGCCCGTGAACTATGGCTACACCTTC.

V usage is TRBV20-1 and J usage is TRBJ2-3; D tentatively fits TRBD1 or TRBD2 (5 bases each). This CDR3 has 15 residues. Trimming pared 7 bases from V and 0 bases from J, leaving 17 bases between. Looked up from germline, CDR1 is DFQATT and CDR2 is SNEGSKA (reference sequence). CDR3 sequence reads: CSERIAGTSTDTQYF. CDR3 bases: TGCAGTGAAAGAATAGCAGGGACCAGCACAGATACGCAGTATTTT.

On this clonotype itself: This could be a read error, since a much larger clone is one nucleotide away. The J gene is TRBJ2-4, the V gene TRBV20-1; no reliable D call. The germline V and J ends were trimmed by 0 bases and 16 bases, with 13 bases remaining between them. Germline V gene lookup returns CDR1 DFQATT and CDR2 SNEGSKA (reference sequence). The CDR3 spans 11 residues. CDR3 in amino acids: CSARDPSRSYF. The CDR3 DNA sequence: TGCAGTGCTAGAGACCCCTCAAGGTCCTACTTC.

This clonotype was counted at least ten times. The J gene is TRBJ1-1, the V gene TRBV5-1; D gene ambiguous. The germline V gene has CDR1 SGHRS and CDR2 YFSETQ. This CDR3 is 14 amino acids long. V lost 1 base and J 3 bases, leaving 10 bases between the germline ends. In nucleotides, the CDR3 is TGCGCCAGCAGCTTGCTCGCCGGGGACACTGAAGCTTTCTTT. This codes for CASSLLAGDTEAFF.

This clonotype has ten or more counts. This rearrangement joins TRBV20-1 to TRBJ2-1, with TRBD2 matching over 10 bases. V dropped 3 bases and J dropped 2; count of bases not matched to a gene: 10. Germline CDR1 reads DFQATT; CDR2 reads SNEGSKA (reference sequence). CDR3 length equals 17 residues. DNA of the CDR3: TGCAGTGCTAGGAAGAGCACCGGGACTAGCGCCTACAATGAGCAGTTCTTC. Protein sequence: CSARKSTGTSAYNEQFF.

Ten or more counts support this clonotype. V usage is TRBV29-1 and J usage is TRBJ2-2; D is perhaps TRBD1 (6 bases). Per germline, CDR1 SQVTM and CDR2 ANQGSEA. Trimming cost V 5 bases and J 6 bases, with 25 bases left between them. The length of the CDR3 is 17 residues. CDR3 DNA: TGCAGCGTTTCAAGTCGTCAGCCGGGACCAGGGGCCGGGGAGCTGTTTTTT. Its translation is CSVSSRQPGPGAGELFF.

A note on this clonotype: The conserved phenylalanine or tryptophan is not found at the CDR3 terminus, so this likely reflects a read error. The chain links TRBV20-1 to TRBJ2-7, with TRBD2 as a possible D gene (6 bases). Germline V lookup: CDR1 DFQATT, CDR2 SNEGSKA (reference sequence). The CDR3 runs 16 residues. V lost 7 bases, J lost 4 bases, and 26 bases lay in between. CDR3 bases: TGCAGTGACCTTCGGTCCCCCGGGGGTCCCCCTTACGAGCAGTACTTA. Translated, it gives CSDLRSPGGPPYEQYL.

In its sample, this clonotype was seen many times. The V gene is TRBV20-1, the J gene TRBJ1-5, with D uncertain. The CDR3 loop spans 12 amino acids. CDR1 and CDR2 (germline): DFQATT, SNEGSKA (reference sequence). V lost 6 bases and J lost 1, with 7 bases in between. CDR3 amino acids: CSAGRSNQPQHF. CDR3 DNA: TGCAGTGCCGGGCGGAGCAATCAGCCCCAGCATTTT.

The table lists this clonotype with many counts. In DNA form, the CDR3 reads TGTGCCAGCAGCTTGGGCAGGGTGGTGGAGCAGTACTTC. Protein sequence: CASSLGRVVEQYF. The genes are TRBV7-2 and TRBJ2-7, with a weak D call TRBD1 (5 bases). Trimming pared 3 bases from V and 7 bases from J, leaving 13 bases between. Germline V gene sequence: CDR1 SGHTA, CDR2 FQGNSA. The CDR3 consists of 13 residues. Using reference TRBV7-2 and TRBJ2-7 for the parts outside the CDR3, the full variable domain is GAGVSQSPSNKVTEKGKDVELRCDPISGHTALYWYRQSLGQGLEFLIYFQGNSAPDKSGLPSDRFSAERTGGSVSTLTIQRTQQEDSAVYLCASSLGRVVEQYFGPGTRLTVT.

This clonotype was seen at least ten times. This rearrangement joins TRBV5-1 to TRBJ2-5; the match to TRBD1 covers 7 bases. Unmatched junction bases numbered 1, after V lost 2 bases and J lost 3 bases. The V gene's germline CDR1 is SGHRS and CDR2 YFSETQ. The CDR3 loop spans 13 amino acids. The CDR3 DNA reads TGCGCCAGCAGCTTCGACAGGGAAGAGACCCAGTACTTC. Translating it yields CASSFDREETQYF. Complete variable domain (other parts from reference TRBV5-1 and TRBJ2-5): KAGVTQTPRYLIKTRGQQVTLSCSPISGHRSVSWYQQTPGQGLQFLFEYFSETQRNKGNFPGRFSGRQFSNSRSEMNVSTLELGDSALYLCASSFDREETQYFGPGTRLLVL.

Many counts were recorded for this clonotype. This chain joins TRBV20-1 and TRBJ2-3; 8 bases are a match to TRBD1. V was clipped by 5 bases and J by 3 bases; unmatched bases: 7. The CDR3 covers 14 residues. CDR1 DFQATT and CDR2 SNEGSKA come from the germline V gene (reference sequence). The CDR3 reads CSAPGTGWTDTQYF. The CDR3 nucleotides read TGCAGTGCTCCCGGGACAGGTTGGACAGATACGCAGTATTTT.

This clonotype occurred many times. One end of the junction does not line up with germline, which may come from a read error. The chain has TRBV6-1 and TRBJ2-5; 7 positions match TRBD2. CDR3 length: 11 residues. Per germline, CDR1 MNHNS and CDR2 SASEGT. CDR3 sequence: CASSETSPKDF. The CDR3 coding sequence is TGTGCCAGCAGTGAGACTAGCCCTAAAGACTTC.

This clonotype was counted many times. The chain carries TRBV5-1 and TRBJ2-1; 7 bases align to TRBD2. Germline V gene lookup returns CDR1 SGHRS and CDR2 YFSETQ. V was clipped by 0 bases and J by 4 bases; unmatched bases: 4. The CDR3 extends over 15 amino acids. CDR3 nucleotides: TGCGCCAGCAGCTTGGGGTCTAGCGGATACAATGAGCAGTTCTTC. Translation gives CASSLGSSGYNEQFF.

By share, this clonotype counts as medium-sized. V and J are TRBV10-3 and TRBJ2-1; TRBD2 is a possible D gene (6 bases). The CDR3 loop spans 15 amino acids. V lost 5 bases, J lost 3 bases, and 14 bases lay in between. Per germline, CDR1 ENHRY and CDR2 SYGVKD. The CDR3 DNA reads TGTGCCATCAGTCCGGACGGGGAGGTCTACAATGAGCAGTTCTTC. It encodes CAISPDGEVYNEQFF.

By frequency in the sample, this clonotype is medium-sized. The rearrangement joins TRBV20-1 to TRBJ1-1; unclear D gene. V was pared by 4 bases and J by 5 bases, with 11 bases between. The CDR3 length is 12 residues. Germline V gives CDR1 DFQATT, CDR2 SNEGSKA (reference sequence). The CDR3 sequence is CSATPGFTEAFF. CDR3 in DNA: TGCAGTGCTACTCCCGGGTTTACTGAAGCTTTCTTT.

This clonotype was detected many times. This chain connects TRBV3-1 to TRBJ2-1; the match to TRBD2 covers 7 bases. CDR1 is LGHDT and CDR2 is YNNKEL in the germline V gene (reference sequence). V was clipped by 1 base and J by 9 bases; unmatched bases: 9. The CDR3 is made up of 15 amino acids. CDR3 in amino acids: CASSQGPLTSSEQFF. The CDR3 nucleotides are TGTGCCAGCAGCCAAGGACCCTTGACTAGCTCTGAGCAGTTCTTC.

The table lists this clonotype with many counts. This chain connects TRBV5-1 to TRBJ2-1; D is undetermined. The CDR3 totals 16 residues. With 0 bases removed from V and 5 bases from J, the gap between germline ends came to 15 bases. Germline V gene lookup returns CDR1 SGHRS and CDR2 YFSETQ. CDR3 in amino acids: CASSLETPSRNNEQFF. CDR3 nucleotide sequence: TGCGCCAGCAGCTTGGAGACGCCCAGCCGTAACAATGAGCAGTTCTTC.